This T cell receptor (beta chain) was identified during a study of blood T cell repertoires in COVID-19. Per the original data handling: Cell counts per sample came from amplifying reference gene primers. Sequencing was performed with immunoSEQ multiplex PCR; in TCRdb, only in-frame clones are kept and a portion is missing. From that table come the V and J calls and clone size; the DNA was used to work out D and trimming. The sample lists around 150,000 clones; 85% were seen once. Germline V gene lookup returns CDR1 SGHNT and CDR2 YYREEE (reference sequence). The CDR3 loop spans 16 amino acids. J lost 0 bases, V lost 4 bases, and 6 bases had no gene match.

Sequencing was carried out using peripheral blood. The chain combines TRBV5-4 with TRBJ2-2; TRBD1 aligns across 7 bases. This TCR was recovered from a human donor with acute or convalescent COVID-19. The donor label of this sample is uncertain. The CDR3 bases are TGTGCCAGCAGCGGAAAAGGACAGGCGAACACCGGGGAGCTGTTTTTT. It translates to CASSGKGQANTGELFF.